This T cell receptor beta chain was retrieved from a study of T cells in Graves' hyperthyroidism and ophthalmopathy. Template material for amplifying TCR beta CDR3 regions consisted of RNA transcripts. A first-round RT-PCR of the TCR CDR3 used the HTBI primer set. TCRdb processed the multiplex PCR reads anew with MiXCR; each CDR3 protein has one entry. The sample holds about 200,000 distinct CDR3 sequences, about 16% seen once. This clonotype was seen just once. The sequencing input was blood. The clonotype was recovered from a middle-aged man with Graves' hyperthyroidism.

CDR3 sequence: CASSLGSGTNTEAFF. The CDR3 nucleotides read TGCGCCAGCAGCTTGGGGTCAGGAACGAACACTGAAGCTTTCTTT. The chain links TRBV5-1 to TRBJ1-1; no clear D gene. The CDR3 extends over 15 amino acids. V lost 0 bases, J lost 1 base, and 10 bases lay in between. CDR1 and CDR2 (germline): SGHRS, YFSETQ. The full variable domain, in which reference TRBV5-1 and TRBJ1-1 provide the parts outside the CDR3, is KAGVTQTPRYLIKTRGQQVTLSCSPISGHRSVSWYQQTPGQGLQFLFEYFSETQRNKGNFPGRFSGRQFSNSRSEMNVSTLELGDSALYLCASSLGSGTNTEAFFGQGTRLTVV.